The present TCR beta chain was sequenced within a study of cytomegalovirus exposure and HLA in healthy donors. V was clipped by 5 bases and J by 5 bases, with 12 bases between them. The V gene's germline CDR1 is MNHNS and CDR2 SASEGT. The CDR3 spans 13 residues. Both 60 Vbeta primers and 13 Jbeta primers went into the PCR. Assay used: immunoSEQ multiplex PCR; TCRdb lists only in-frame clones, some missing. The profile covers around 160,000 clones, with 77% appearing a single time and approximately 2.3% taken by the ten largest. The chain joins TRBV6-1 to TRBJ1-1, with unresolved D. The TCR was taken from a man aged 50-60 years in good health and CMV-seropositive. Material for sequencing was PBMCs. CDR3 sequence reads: CASSQFTGTEAFF. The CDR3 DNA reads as TGTGCCAGCAGTCAATTCACGGGAACTGAAGCTTTCTTT.